This TCR beta chain was identified during a study of cytomegalovirus exposure and HLA in healthy donors. Study findings and constraints: Reportedly, HLA-A and HLA-B alleles of most subjects were accurately predicted from TCR beta. Data from an earlier analysis indicated that most TCR beta V segments were productive either about 87% or about 30% of the time.

CDR1 is MNHNS and CDR2 is SASEGT in the germline V gene. The CDR3 has 14 amino acids. V was pared by 7 bases and J by 0 bases, with 13 bases between. The PCR employed 60 Vbeta primers together with 13 Jbeta primers. TCRdb keeps only in-frame clones here, not all; method: immunoSEQ multiplex PCR. The sample shows roughly 180,000 clones, 76% of them seen only once. For this clone: The antigen remains unidentified.

The sequence was collected from a young man in good health and CMV-seronegative. V gene TRBV6-1 combines with J gene TRBJ2-7; D is uncertain. Sequencing used PBMCs. The DNA of the CDR3 is TGTGCCAGCATGGCCTTCCGGAGCTCCTACGAGCAGTACTTC. Amino acid sequence: CASMAFRSSYEQYF.